This T cell receptor (beta chain) originates from a study of blood T cell repertoires in COVID-19 (TCRdb year 2020). With regard to the full study: Collaborator samples came from the United States, Italy and Spain and covered acute and convalescent phases of COVID-19. Samples came from the ongoing ImmuneRACE study (first 160 participants) plus 1,254 subjects from 6 global collaborators. A de-identified subject ID, COVID-19 status, age in years and sex were almost always included in the sample metadata. Where available, HLA class I and class II types were taken from metadata supplied by the sample provider and were not determined by assay-based typing. Subjects who had been exposed to COVID-19, were actively infected with it, or had recovered from it provided the deeply sampled blood TCRbeta repertoires that made up the dataset. The repertoires were released in a freely available public database intended as a resource for research on the immune response to SARS-CoV-2. The prospective study material was composed of cDNA or gDNA derived from T cells, B-cell-depleted T cells, or PBMCs.

The study at large found these results: The quantity of clinical and demographic metadata differed by source and by participant and was supplied without curation.

The immunoSEQ Assay, a bias-controlled multiplex PCR, was used to amplify TCRbeta CDR3 regions from genomic DNA. Per the original workflow: The number of nucleated cells in each sample was estimated by amplification of reference gene primers within the assay. Sequence reads were collapsed and filtered to measure the absolute abundance of every unique TCRbeta CDR3 rearrangement. For each sample, productive Simpson clonality was calculated by taking the square root of Simpson's diversity index across productive rearrangements. TCRdb provides this immuneACCESS table in a form limited to in-frame rearrangements. Some clones are lacking; in checked studies, under half of them reflect an unresolved V gene, and why the rest are absent is not known. D and trimming come from the DNA, and the V and J calls and clone size come from that table. The sample table shows hundreds of thousands of clones, and more than 70% are seen once. About 6.7% of the sample comes from the top ten.

Looking up the germline V gene yields CDR1 SGHVS and CDR2 FQNEAQ. Trimmed from V: 4 bases; trimmed from J: 4 bases; junction bases lacking a gene match: 8. The CDR3, cysteine through phenylalanine, is 15 amino acids long. Left in the record is the CDR3 DNA by itself, 45 bases read in frame from the first base. One collaborating source in Seattle enrolled patients during active infection and followed them longitudinally through the course of disease. Whole blood was collected in K2EDTA tubes by collaborating institutions according to the institutions' own protocols. For TCRbeta analysis, collaborators shipped samples in one of three forms: frozen whole blood, isolated PBMCs, or DNA extracted from either of those sample types. On this clone itself: The specificity of this receptor is unknown. Base qualities are missing; no much larger clone stands one base away.

Specimen: peripheral blood. Recombination linked TRBV7-8 to TRBJ2-7; 9 central bases correspond to TRBD1. The source of this sequence is a woman in her sixties or seventies with COVID-19, enrolled during active disease. The sequenced DNA is TGTGCCAGCAGCTACCCGGGACAGGGACTTTACGAGCAGTACTTC. Translated, this is CASSYPGQGLYEQYF.